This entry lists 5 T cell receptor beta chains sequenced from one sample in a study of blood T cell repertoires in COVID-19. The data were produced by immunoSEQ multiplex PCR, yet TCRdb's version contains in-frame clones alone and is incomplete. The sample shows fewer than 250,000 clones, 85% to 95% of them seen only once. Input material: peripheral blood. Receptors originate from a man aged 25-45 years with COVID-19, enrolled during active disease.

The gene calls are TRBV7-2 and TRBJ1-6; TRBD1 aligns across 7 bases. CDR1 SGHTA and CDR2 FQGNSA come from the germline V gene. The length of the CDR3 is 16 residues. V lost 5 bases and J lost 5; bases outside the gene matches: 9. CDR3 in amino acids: CASSTTGTENNSPLHF. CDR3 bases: TGTGCCAGCAGCACAACCGGGACAGAGAATAATTCACCCCTCCACTTT. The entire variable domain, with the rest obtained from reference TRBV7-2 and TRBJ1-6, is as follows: GAGVSQSPSNKVTEKGKDVELRCDPISGHTALYWYRQSLGQGLEFLIYFQGNSAPDKSGLPSDRFSAERTGGSVSTLTIQRTQQEDSAVYLCASSTTGTENNSPLHFGNGTRLTVT.

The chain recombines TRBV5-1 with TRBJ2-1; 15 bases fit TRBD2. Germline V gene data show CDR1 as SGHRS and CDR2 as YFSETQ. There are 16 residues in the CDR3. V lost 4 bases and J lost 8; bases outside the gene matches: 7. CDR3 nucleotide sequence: TGCGCCAGCAGCCCAGGGACTAGCGGGGGGCCCGATGAGCAGTTCTTC. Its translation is CASSPGTSGGPDEQFF.

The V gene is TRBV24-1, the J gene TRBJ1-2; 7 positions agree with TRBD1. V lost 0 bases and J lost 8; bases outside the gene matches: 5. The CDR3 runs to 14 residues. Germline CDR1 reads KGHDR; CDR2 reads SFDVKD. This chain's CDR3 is CATSDLRDSVGYTF. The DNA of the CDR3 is TGTGCCACCAGTGATTTGAGGGACAGTGTCGGCTACACCTTC.

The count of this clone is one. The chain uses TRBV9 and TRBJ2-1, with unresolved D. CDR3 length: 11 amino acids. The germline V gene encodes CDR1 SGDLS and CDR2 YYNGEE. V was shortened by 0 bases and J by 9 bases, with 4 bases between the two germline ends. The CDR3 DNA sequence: TGTGCCAGCAGCGTAGGCGGTGAGCAGTTCTTC. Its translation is CASSVGGEQFF. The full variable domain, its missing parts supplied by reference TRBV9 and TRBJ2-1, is DSGVTQTPKHLITATGQRVTLRCSPRSGDLSVYWYQQSLDQGLQFLIQYYNGEERAKGNILERFSAQQFPDLHSELNLSSLELGDSALYFCASSVGGEQFFGPGTRLTVL.

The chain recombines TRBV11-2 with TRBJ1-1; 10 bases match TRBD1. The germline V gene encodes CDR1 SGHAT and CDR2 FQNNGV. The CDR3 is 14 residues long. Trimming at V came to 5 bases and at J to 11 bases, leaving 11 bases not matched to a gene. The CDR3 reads CASSRPGQGYWAFF. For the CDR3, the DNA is TGTGCCAGCAGCCGACCGGGACAGGGGTATTGGGCTTTCTTT.